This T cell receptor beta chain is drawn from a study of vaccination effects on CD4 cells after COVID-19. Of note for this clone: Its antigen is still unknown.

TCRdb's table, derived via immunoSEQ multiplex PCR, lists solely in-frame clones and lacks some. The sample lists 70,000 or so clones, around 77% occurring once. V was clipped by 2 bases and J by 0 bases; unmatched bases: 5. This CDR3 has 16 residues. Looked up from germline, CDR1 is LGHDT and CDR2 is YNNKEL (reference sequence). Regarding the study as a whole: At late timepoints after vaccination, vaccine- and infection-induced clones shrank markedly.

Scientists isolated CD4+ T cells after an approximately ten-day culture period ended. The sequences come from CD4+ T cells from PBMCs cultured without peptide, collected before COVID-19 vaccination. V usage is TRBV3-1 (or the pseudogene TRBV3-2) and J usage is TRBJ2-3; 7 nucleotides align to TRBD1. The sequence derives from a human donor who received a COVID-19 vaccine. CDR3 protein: CASSQQRTGSTDTQYF. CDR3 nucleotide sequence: TGTGCCAGCAGCCAACAACGGACAGGTAGCACAGATACGCAGTATTTT.